The 19 T cell receptor beta chains below come from one sample, sequenced in a study of blood T cell repertoires in COVID-19. The table came from immunoSEQ multiplex PCR; TCRdb's copy has only in-frame clones and leaves some out. The data contain fewer than 250,000 clones, around 83% of them seen just once; the ten biggest clones take up 5.5% to 7.5%. Source material: PBMCs or T cells enriched from blood (not recorded which). These receptors all come from a woman between 40 and 55 years old who had recovered from COVID-19.

This rearrangement joins TRBV19 to TRBJ1-4; 7 bases are shared with TRBD1. The CDR3 is made up of 12 amino acids. The V and J ends lost 5 bases and 10 bases, in that order; junction bases with no gene match: 4. Germline V gives CDR1 LNHDA, CDR2 SQIVND (reference sequence). The CDR3 nucleotides read TGTGCCAGTAGTGAGTACAGGGGAAAACTGTTTTTT. Its translation: CASSEYRGKLFF. The full variable domain, rest sourced from reference TRBV19 and TRBJ1-4, is DGGITQSPKYLFRKEGQNVTLSCEQNLNHDAMYWYRQDPGQGLRLIYYSQIVNDFQKGDIAEGYSVSREKKESFPLTVTSAQKNPTAFYLCASSEYRGKLFFGSGTQLSVL.

The CDR3 loop is CSVSRAGGYNEQFF. CDR3 in DNA: TGCAGCGTTTCGAGAGCGGGAGGCTACAATGAGCAGTTCTTC. The chain links TRBV29-1 to TRBJ2-1; TRBD2 agrees at 9 bases. Looked up from germline, CDR1 is SQVTM and CDR2 is ANQGSEA. J lost 3 bases, V lost 5 bases, and 5 bases had no gene match. The CDR3 loop spans 14 amino acids.

The chain couples TRBV16 to TRBJ1-1; D uncertain. V lost 1 base to trimming and J lost 3 bases, with 6 bases between them. The CDR3 loop spans 13 amino acids. CDR1 and CDR2 from the germline V gene are KGHSY and FQNENV. The DNA for the CDR3 is TGTGCCAGCAGCCAATTTGAGGACACTGAAGCTTTCTTT. It yields the protein CASSQFEDTEAFF.

The J gene is TRBJ2-7, the V gene TRBV6-5, with 8 bases aligning to TRBD2. The germline gives CDR1 MNHEY, CDR2 SVGAGI. J was trimmed by 2 bases and V by 3 bases; bases with no gene match: 3. This CDR3 is 14 amino acids long. CDR3 loop: CASSYVSGAYEQYF. CDR3 nucleotides: TGTGCCAGCAGTTATGTTAGCGGGGCCTACGAGCAGTACTTC.

The chain couples TRBV18 to TRBJ2-3, with D possibly being TRBD1 (5 bases). The CDR3 has 14 residues. Germline CDR1 KGHSH, CDR2 LQKENI. Trimming pared 3 bases from V and 0 bases from J, leaving 7 bases between. CDR3 DNA: TGTGCCAGCTCACCGTCAGGGAGCACAGATACGCAGTATTTT. This translates into CASSPSGSTDTQYF.

The CDR3 DNA reads as TGCGCCAGCAGCCCCGGGGAGGGGCGGGGTGCGGGGGCCAACGTCCTGACTTTC. Amino acid sequence: CASSPGEGRGAGANVLTF. The chain employs TRBV5-1 and TRBJ2-6, with 7 bases lining up with TRBD2. CDR3 length: 18 amino acids. V was clipped by 4 bases and J by 4 bases; unmatched bases: 14. Germline CDR1 is SGHRS and CDR2 is YFSETQ. Looking up the rest from reference TRBV5-1 and TRBJ2-6 gives the full variable domain: KAGVTQTPRYLIKTRGQQVTLSCSPISGHRSVSWYQQTPGQGLQFLFEYFSETQRNKGNFPGRFSGRQFSNSRSEMNVSTLELGDSALYLCASSPGEGRGAGANVLTFGAGSRLTVL.

The table lists this clone with a count of one. The chain couples TRBV19 to TRBJ1-5, with 10 bases identical to TRBD1. The CDR3 extends over 16 amino acids. V was clipped by 5 bases and J by 6 bases; unmatched bases: 10. Germline V gene data show CDR1 as LNHDA and CDR2 as SQIVND (reference sequence). The CDR3 spells CASSSIPGQGPQPQHF. The CDR3 DNA is TGTGCCAGTAGTTCGATCCCGGGACAGGGGCCTCAGCCCCAGCATTTT.

The rearrangement links TRBV7-2 to TRBJ1-2; 8 bases align to TRBD1. The germline V gene encodes CDR1 SGHTA and CDR2 FQGNSA. V shed 5 bases and J 5 bases; nucleotides not matched to a gene: 7. The CDR3 covers 14 residues. CDR3 amino acids: CASSPTGGRYGYTF. The CDR3 region has the DNA TGTGCCAGCAGCCCCACAGGGGGTAGATATGGCTACACCTTC.

The gene calls are TRBV6-4 and TRBJ2-7; tentatively, D is TRBD2 (6 bases). Germline V gene data show CDR1 as MRHNA and CDR2 as SNTAGT. This CDR3 has 13 residues. V lost 8 bases and J 7 bases, leaving 18 bases between the germline ends. In nucleotides, the CDR3 is TGTGCCAGCCTAAAGCCGGGACTCAGGGAGCAGTACGTC. Its translation: CASLKPGLREQYV.

The chain carries TRBV27 and TRBJ2-7, with TRBD1 identical over 7 bases. Germline V CDR1 and CDR2: MNHEY, SMNVEV (reference sequence). There are 14 residues in the CDR3. The trim removed 4 bases at V and 3 bases at J, leaving 6 bases unmatched. This chain's CDR3 is CASSSSWDSYEQYF. CDR3 nucleotide sequence: TGTGCCAGCAGTTCGTCTTGGGACAGCTACGAGCAGTACTTC.

The chain couples TRBV30 to TRBJ2-2; 8 positions match TRBD1. Trimming took 3 bases from V and 4 from J; bases not matched to a gene: 4. The CDR3 is 14 residues long. Germline values: CDR1 GTSNPN, CDR2 SVGIG (reference sequence). CDR3 DNA: TGTGCCTGGAGCCGGACAGGGCTCACCGGGGAGCTGTTTTTT. Amino acid sequence: CAWSRTGLTGELFF. Full variable domain (outside the CDR3, taken from reference TRBV30 and TRBJ2-2): SQTIHQWPATLVQPVGSPLSLECTVEGTSNPNLYWYRQAAGRGLQLLFYSVGIGQISSEVPQNLSASRPQDRQFILSSKKLLLSDSGFYLCAWSRTGLTGELFFGEGSRLTVL.

This chain's CDR3 is CASSLFRPLAGGSYEQYF. In DNA, the CDR3 is TGTGCCAGCAGCTTATTTCGGCCGCTAGCGGGAGGGTCCTACGAGCAGTACTTC. The chain recombines TRBV7-2 with TRBJ2-7; 12 bases align to TRBD2. This CDR3 comprises 18 residues. Per the germline V gene, CDR1 is SGHTA and CDR2 is FQGNSA. V lost 2 bases to trimming and J lost 1 base; unmatched junction nucleotides: 9.

The chain recombines TRBV10-1 with TRBJ2-1; TRBD2 agrees at 8 bases. The V segment lost 4 bases and the J segment 7 bases; nucleotides outside the gene matches: 9. The CDR3 extends over 15 amino acids. Per the germline V gene, CDR1 is WNHNN and CDR2 is SYGVQD (reference sequence). The chain's CDR3 is CASSATGTRANEQFF. The DNA for the CDR3 is TGCGCCAGCAGTGCAACCGGGACTAGGGCGAATGAGCAGTTCTTC.

This chain joins TRBV11-2 and TRBJ1-1; TRBD1 is a possible D gene (6 bases). The CDR3 length is 17 residues. Trimming stripped 5 bases from V and 3 bases from J, with 22 bases between. The V gene's germline CDR1 is SGHAT and CDR2 FQNNGV. The DNA for the CDR3 is TGTGCCAGCAGCCACTCCTCGGGACACCTTAGGTACACTGAAGCTTTCTTT. Translation gives CASSHSSGHLRYTEAFF.

V gene TRBV16 combines with J gene TRBJ1-2, with TRBD1 identical over 7 bases. Germline V lookup: CDR1 KGHSY, CDR2 FQNENV. CDR3 length: 15 amino acids. J was trimmed by 4 bases and V by 2 bases; bases with no gene match: 7. The CDR3 loop is CASSQMLQGVYGYTF. Written as DNA, the CDR3 is TGTGCCAGCAGCCAAATGCTGCAGGGGGTCTATGGCTACACCTTC.

This sequence joins TRBV12-3 or TRBV12-4 and TRBJ1-2; D is unclear. Deletions cut 7 bases from V and 3 bases from J, with 9 bases between. The CDR3 covers 12 residues. The CDR3 sequence is CASMAHDYGYTF. CDR3 bases: TGTGCCAGCATGGCCCACGACTATGGCTACACCTTC.

This chain links TRBV7-2 with TRBJ1-6; D may be TRBD1 (5 bases). Germline CDR1 and CDR2: SGHTA and FQGNSA. CDR3 length: 18 residues. V shed 5 bases and J shed 0 bases, with 17 bases lying between them. CDR3 nucleotides: TGTGCCAGCAGCCGCTGGGGCGGATCGAGCTCCTATAATTCACCCCTCCACTTT. It translates to CASSRWGGSSSYNSPLHF.

In this sample, this clone turned up a few times. The chain links TRBV5-1 to TRBJ1-1; D is perhaps TRBD1 (5 bases). CDR1 and CDR2 (germline): SGHRS, YFSETQ. Trimming took off 2 bases at V and 4 bases at J, with 12 bases between the two ends. The CDR3 is made up of 14 amino acids. CDR3 sequence reads: CASSFKGIGTEAFF. CDR3 DNA: TGCGCCAGCAGCTTTAAGGGGATAGGCACTGAAGCTTTCTTT.

The chain uses TRBV28 and TRBJ1-4, with D possibly TRBD1 on 5 matching bases. This CDR3 has 16 residues. With 5 bases removed from V and 3 bases from J, the gap between germline ends came to 16 bases. From germline, CDR1 is MDHEN and CDR2 SYDVKM. The CDR3 nucleotides are TGTGCCAGCAGTCCCACACTCAGGGAACCTAATGAAAAACTGTTTTTT. This codes for CASSPTLREPNEKLFF.